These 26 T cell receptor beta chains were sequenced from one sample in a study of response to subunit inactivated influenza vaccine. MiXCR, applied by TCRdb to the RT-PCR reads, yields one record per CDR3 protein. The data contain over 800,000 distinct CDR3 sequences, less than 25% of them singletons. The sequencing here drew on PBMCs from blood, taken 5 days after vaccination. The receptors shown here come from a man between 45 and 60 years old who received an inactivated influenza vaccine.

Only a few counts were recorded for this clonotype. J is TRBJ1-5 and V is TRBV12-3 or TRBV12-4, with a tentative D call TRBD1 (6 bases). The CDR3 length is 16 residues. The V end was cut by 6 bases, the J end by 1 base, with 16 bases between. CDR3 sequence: CASRSKGGLSNQPQHF. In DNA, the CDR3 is TGTGCCAGCAGGTCGAAGGGGGGCTTGAGCAATCAGCCCCAGCATTTT.

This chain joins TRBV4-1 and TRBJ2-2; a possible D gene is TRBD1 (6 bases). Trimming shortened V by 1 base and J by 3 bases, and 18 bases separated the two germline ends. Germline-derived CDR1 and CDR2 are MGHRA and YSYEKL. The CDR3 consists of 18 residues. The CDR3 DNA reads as TGCGCCAGCAGCCAAGCCCACAACAGGGTAGTATACACCGGGGAGCTGTTTTTT. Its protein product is CASSQAHNRVVYTGELFF.

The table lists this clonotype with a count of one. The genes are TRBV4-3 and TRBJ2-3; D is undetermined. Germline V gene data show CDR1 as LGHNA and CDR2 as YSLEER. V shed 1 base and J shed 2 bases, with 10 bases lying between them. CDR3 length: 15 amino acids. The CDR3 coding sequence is TGCGCCAGCAGCCAAGGGGCTAGATACACAGATACGCAGTATTTT. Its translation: CASSQGARYTDTQYF.

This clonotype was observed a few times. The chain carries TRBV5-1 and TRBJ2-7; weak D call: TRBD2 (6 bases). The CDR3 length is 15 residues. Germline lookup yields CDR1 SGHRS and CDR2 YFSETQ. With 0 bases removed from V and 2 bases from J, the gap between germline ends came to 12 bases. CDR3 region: CASSLDPTGAYEQYF. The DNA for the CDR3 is TGCGCCAGCAGCTTGGACCCTACGGGAGCCTACGAGCAGTACTTC.

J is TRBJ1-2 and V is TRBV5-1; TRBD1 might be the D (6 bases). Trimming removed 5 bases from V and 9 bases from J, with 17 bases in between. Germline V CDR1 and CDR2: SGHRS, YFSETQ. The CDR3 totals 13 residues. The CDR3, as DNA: TGCGCCAGCAGTCAACGCGGGACAACTAGCTACACCTTC. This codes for CASSQRGTTSYTF.

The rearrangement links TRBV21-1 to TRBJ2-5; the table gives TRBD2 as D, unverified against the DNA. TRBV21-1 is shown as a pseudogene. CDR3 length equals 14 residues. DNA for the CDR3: TGTGCCAGCAGCAAAAGCACTAGTCGGGAGACCCAGTACTTC. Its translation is CASSKSTSRETQYF.

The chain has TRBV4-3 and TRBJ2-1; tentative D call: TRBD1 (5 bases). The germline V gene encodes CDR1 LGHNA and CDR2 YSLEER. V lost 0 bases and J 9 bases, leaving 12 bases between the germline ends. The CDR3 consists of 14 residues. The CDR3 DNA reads TGCGCCAGCAGCCAAGAGTTTCAGGGCGGTGAGCAGTTCTTC. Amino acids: CASSQEFQGGEQFF.

CDR3 bases: TGTGCCAGCAGGAAAACTACAGGGGGCCCTAGGAATGAGCAGTTCTTC. Amino acid sequence: CASRKTTGGPRNEQFF. This rearrangement joins TRBV11-1 to TRBJ2-1; 9 bases line up with TRBD1. V lost 6 bases to trimming and J lost 7 bases; unmatched junction nucleotides: 13. CDR1 is SGHAT, CDR2 FQDESV, per germline (reference sequence). CDR3 length: 16 amino acids.

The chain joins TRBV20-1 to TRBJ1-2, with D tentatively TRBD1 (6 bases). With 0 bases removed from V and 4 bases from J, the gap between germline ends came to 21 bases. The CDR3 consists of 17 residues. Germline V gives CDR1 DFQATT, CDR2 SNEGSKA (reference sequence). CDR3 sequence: CSARDARWGAGSYGYTF. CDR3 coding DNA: TGCAGTGCTAGAGATGCCCGGTGGGGGGCAGGATCCTATGGCTACACCTTC.

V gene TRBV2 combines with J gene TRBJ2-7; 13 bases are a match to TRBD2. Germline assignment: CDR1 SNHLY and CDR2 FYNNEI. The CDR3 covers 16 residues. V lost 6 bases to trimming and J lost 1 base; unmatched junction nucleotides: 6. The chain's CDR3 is CASSERLAGGSYEQYF. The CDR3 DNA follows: TGTGCCAGCAGCGAAAGACTAGCGGGGGGTTCCTACGAGCAGTACTTC.

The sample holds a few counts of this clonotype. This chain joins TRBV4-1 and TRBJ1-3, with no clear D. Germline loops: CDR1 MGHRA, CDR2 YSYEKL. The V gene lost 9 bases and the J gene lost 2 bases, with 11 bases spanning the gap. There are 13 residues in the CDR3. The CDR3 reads CASAGQAGNTIYF. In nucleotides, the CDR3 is TGCGCCAGTGCCGGTCAAGCTGGAAACACCATATATTTT.

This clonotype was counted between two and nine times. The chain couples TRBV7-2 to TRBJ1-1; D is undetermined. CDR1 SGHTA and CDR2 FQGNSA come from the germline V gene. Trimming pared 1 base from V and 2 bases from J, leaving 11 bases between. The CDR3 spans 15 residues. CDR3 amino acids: CASSLGGQVNTEAFF. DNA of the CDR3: TGTGCCAGCAGCTTAGGAGGTCAGGTTAACACTGAAGCTTTCTTT. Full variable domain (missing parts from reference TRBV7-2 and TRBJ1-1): GAGVSQSPSNKVTEKGKDVELRCDPISGHTALYWYRQSLGQGLEFLIYFQGNSAPDKSGLPSDRFSAERTGGSVSTLTIQRTQQEDSAVYLCASSLGGQVNTEAFFGQGTRLTVV.

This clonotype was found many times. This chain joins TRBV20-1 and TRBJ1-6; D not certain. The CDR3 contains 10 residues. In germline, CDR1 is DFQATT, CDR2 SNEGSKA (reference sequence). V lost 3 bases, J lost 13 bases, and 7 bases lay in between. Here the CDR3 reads CSARALPLHF. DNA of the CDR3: TGCAGTGCTAGGGCCCTGCCCCTCCACTTT.

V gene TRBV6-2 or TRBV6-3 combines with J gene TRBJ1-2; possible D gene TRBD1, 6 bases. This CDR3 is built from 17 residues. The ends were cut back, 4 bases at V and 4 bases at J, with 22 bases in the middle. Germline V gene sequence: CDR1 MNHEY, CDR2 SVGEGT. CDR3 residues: CASSLTGPATKSYGYTF. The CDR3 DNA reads TGTGCCAGCAGTTTGACAGGTCCAGCGACCAAGTCCTATGGCTACACCTTC.

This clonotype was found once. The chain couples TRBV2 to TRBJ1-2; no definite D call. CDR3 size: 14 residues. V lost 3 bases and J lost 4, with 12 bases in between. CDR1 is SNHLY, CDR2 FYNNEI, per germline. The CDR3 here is CASSDPEGSYGYTF. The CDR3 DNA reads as TGTGCCAGCAGTGACCCCGAGGGAAGCTATGGCTACACCTTC.

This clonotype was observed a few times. CDR3 region: CSASRGYENTEAFF. Here the CDR3 DNA reads TGCAGTGCTAGTCGGGGGTATGAGAACACTGAAGCTTTCTTT. V and J are TRBV20-1 and TRBJ1-1, with D possibly matching TRBD1 (5 bases). From germline, CDR1 is DFQATT and CDR2 SNEGSKA (reference sequence). The CDR3 spans 14 residues. The V gene lost 3 bases and the J gene lost 1 base, with 12 bases spanning the gap.

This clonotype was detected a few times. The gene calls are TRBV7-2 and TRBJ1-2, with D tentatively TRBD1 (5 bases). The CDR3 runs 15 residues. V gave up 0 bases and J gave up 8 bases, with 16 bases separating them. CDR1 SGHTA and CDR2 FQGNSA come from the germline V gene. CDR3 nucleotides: TGTGCCAGCAGCTTAGCAGCAGGGAAGTACGACGGCTACACCTTC. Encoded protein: CASSLAAGKYDGYTF.

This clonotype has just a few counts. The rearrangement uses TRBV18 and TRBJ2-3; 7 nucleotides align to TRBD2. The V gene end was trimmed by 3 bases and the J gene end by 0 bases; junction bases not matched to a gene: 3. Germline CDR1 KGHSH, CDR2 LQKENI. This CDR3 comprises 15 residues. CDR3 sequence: CASSPWGGSTDTQYF. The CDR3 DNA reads TGTGCCAGCTCACCCTGGGGGGGAAGCACAGATACGCAGTATTTT.

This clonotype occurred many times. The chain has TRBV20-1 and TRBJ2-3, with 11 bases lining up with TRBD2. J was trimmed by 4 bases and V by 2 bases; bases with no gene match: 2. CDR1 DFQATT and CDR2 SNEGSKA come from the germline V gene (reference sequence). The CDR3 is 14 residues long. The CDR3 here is CSARTSGGSDTQYF. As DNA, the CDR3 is TGCAGTGCTAGAACTAGCGGGGGCTCAGATACGCAGTATTTT.

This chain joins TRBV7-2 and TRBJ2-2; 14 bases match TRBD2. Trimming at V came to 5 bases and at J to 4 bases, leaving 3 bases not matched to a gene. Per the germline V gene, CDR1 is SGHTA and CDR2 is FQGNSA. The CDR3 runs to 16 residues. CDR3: CASSRTSGRRTGELFF. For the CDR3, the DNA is TGTGCCAGCAGCCGGACTAGCGGGAGGCGCACCGGGGAGCTGTTTTTT.

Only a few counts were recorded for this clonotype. CDR3 in DNA: TGTGCCAGCAGCCTCCGGGACAGGGCGACTGAAGCTTTCTTT. Amino acids: CASSLRDRATEAFF. The chain carries TRBV5-6 and TRBJ1-1; TRBD1 aligns across 9 bases. The CDR3 is 14 residues long. Germline CDR1 SGHDT, CDR2 YYEEEE. J was trimmed by 5 bases and V by 4 bases; bases with no gene match: 6.

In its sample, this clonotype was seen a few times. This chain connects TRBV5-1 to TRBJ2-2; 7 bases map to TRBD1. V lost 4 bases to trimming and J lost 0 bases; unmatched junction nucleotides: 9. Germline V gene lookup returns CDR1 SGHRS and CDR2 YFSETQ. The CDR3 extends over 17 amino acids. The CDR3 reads CASSKLGTDSNTGELFF. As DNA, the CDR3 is TGCGCCAGCAGCAAACTTGGGACAGACTCGAACACCGGGGAGCTGTTTTTT.

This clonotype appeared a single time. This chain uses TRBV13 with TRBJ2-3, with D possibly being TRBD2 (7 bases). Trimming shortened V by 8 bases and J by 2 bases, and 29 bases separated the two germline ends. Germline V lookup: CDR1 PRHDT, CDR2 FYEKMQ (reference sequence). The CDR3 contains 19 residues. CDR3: CASCLGGGARLIPTDTQYF. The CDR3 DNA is TGTGCCAGCTGTTTAGGTGGGGGGGCCAGATTAATACCCACAGATACGCAGTATTTT. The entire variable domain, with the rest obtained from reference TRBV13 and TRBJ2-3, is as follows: AAGVIQSPRHLIKEKRETATLKCYPIPRHDTVYWYQQGPGQDPQFLISFYEKMQSDKGSIPDRFSAQQFSDYHSELNMSSLELGDSALYFCASCLGGGARLIPTDTQYFGPGTRLTVL.

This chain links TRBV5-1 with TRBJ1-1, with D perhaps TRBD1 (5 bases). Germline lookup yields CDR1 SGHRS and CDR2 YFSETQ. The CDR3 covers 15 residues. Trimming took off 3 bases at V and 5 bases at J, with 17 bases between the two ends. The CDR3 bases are TGCGCCAGCAGCTCTACAGGCGGCGTTTGGACTGAAGCTTTCTTT. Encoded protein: CASSSTGGVWTEAFF.

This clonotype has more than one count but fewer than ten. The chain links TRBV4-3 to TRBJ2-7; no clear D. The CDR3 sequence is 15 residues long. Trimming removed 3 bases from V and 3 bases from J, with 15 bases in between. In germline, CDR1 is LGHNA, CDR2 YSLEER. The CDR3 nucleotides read TGCGCCAGCAGCCAGAATACCAACCCTATCTACGAGCAGTACTTC. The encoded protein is CASSQNTNPIYEQYF.

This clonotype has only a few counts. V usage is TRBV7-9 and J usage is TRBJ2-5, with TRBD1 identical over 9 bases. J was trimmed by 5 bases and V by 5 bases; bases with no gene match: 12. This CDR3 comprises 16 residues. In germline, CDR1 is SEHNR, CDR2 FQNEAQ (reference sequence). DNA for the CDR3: TGTGCCAGCAGCCCACCACCCCGCGGGACAGGGGAGACCCAGTACTTC. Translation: CASSPPPRGTGETQYF. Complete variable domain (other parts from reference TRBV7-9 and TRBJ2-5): DTGVSQNPRHKITKRGQNVTFRCDPISEHNRLYWYRQTLGQGPEFLTYFQNEAQLEKSRLLSDRFSAERPKGSFSTLEIQRTEQGDSAMYLCASSPPPRGTGETQYFGPGTRLLVL.